Sequencing of this TCR beta chain was carried out in a study of molecular identifiers for immune sequencing clone quantification. This clonotype has more than one count but fewer than ten. The CDR3 contains 13 residues. Trimming removed 3 bases from V and 6 bases from J, with 8 bases in between. Per germline, CDR1 SGHAT and CDR2 FQNNGV. TCRdb itself ran the PCR reads through MiXCR, one entry per CDR3 protein. The sample records 400,000 to 600,000 distinct CDR3 sequences, less than 30% being singletons. The rearrangement links TRBV11-2 to TRBJ2-2; possible D gene TRBD2, 5 bases. The clonotype was recovered from a human donor in good health. Some libraries in this study had Jurkat cell RNA spiked in. Sequences were obtained from naive CD8+ T cells from blood, with Jurkat cell RNA spiked in. Subset meaning: FACS-sorted CD8+CD4-CCR7+CD45RA+ naive T cells. CDR3: CASSFEGAGELFF. The CDR3 nucleotides are TGTGCCAGCAGCTTTGAGGGTGCCGGGGAGCTGTTTTTT.